This passage covers 23 T cell receptor beta chains from one sample sequenced in a study of blood T cells in healthy people across ages. A sample-barcoded 5' primer and a J-beta primer mix were used in a second PCR of roughly 7 to 12 cycles. TCRdb reprocessed the 5' RACE reads with MiXCR, giving one entry per CDR3 protein. The sample includes approximately 1.5 million distinct CDR3 sequences, about 45% of them seen just once. Sequencing used blood. The receptors were gathered from a young woman in good health.

This clonotype was counted only a few times. The chain uses TRBV6-2 or TRBV6-3 and TRBJ2-7; TRBD2 matches 7 bases. Germline assignment: CDR1 MNHEY and CDR2 SVGEGT. CDR3 length: 14 amino acids. V lost 6 bases, J lost 1 base, and 6 bases stayed unmatched. The CDR3 protein is CASSYPGLSYEQYF. The CDR3 coding sequence is TGTGCCAGCAGCTATCCGGGACTATCCTACGAGCAGTACTTC.

This clonotype turned up a few times. CDR3 DNA sequence: TGTGCCAGCAGCCTCACCACGACAGGGTTATTGATTGAAGCTTTCTTT. Amino acid sequence: CASSLTTTGLLIEAFF. The V and J genes are TRBV7-2 and TRBJ1-1; 7 bases line up with TRBD1. With V trimmed by 5 bases and J by 7 bases, 16 bases remained unmatched. Germline assignment: CDR1 SGHTA and CDR2 FQGNSA. The CDR3 length is 16 residues.

This chain connects TRBV5-1 to TRBJ1-1, with D maybe TRBD1 (5 bases). CDR3 length: 14 amino acids. Trimming took off 1 base at V and 1 base at J, with 8 bases between the two ends. CDR1 SGHRS and CDR2 YFSETQ come from the germline V gene. CDR3 in amino acids: CASSLSTENTEAFF. The CDR3, as DNA: TGCGCCAGCAGCTTGTCGACAGAGAACACTGAAGCTTTCTTT. The entire variable domain, with the rest obtained from reference TRBV5-1 and TRBJ1-1, is as follows: KAGVTQTPRYLIKTRGQQVTLSCSPISGHRSVSWYQQTPGQGLQFLFEYFSETQRNKGNFPGRFSGRQFSNSRSEMNVSTLELGDSALYLCASSLSTENTEAFFGQGTRLTVV.

This clonotype appeared a few times. This chain connects TRBV12-3 or TRBV12-4 to TRBJ2-1, with D tentatively TRBD2 (6 bases). The CDR3 is 14 amino acids. V was trimmed by 5 bases and J by 4 bases, leaving 12 bases between them. Here the CDR3 reads CASSPVAGYNEQFF. CDR3 nucleotides: TGTGCCAGCAGTCCGGTGGCGGGATACAATGAGCAGTTCTTC.

This clonotype came up once. This chain uses TRBV4-1 with TRBJ1-1; D is ambiguous. Germline-derived CDR1 and CDR2 are MGHRA and YSYEKL. V lost 3 bases and J 2 bases, leaving 16 bases between the germline ends. CDR3 length: 16 residues. The CDR3 DNA reads TGCGCCAGCAGCCAGATGATGACGGCCGTAAACACTGAAGCTTTCTTT. It translates to CASSQMMTAVNTEAFF.

CDR3 sequence reads: CASSSYDRHEQYF. DNA of the CDR3: TGTGCCAGCAGCTCCTACGACAGGCACGAGCAGTACTTC. The rearrangement uses TRBV7-9 and TRBJ2-5; possibly TRBD1 for D (6 bases). The J call may not be correct, given that the DNA end is closer to TRBJ2-7. This CDR3 spans 13 amino acids. The germline CDR1 and CDR2 sequences are SEHNR and FQNEAQ (reference sequence).

This clonotype was picked up a small number of times. The chain has TRBV12-3 or TRBV12-4 and TRBJ2-7, with a possible D match to TRBD1 (6 bases). This CDR3 comprises 15 residues. Trimming removed 4 bases at V and 4 bases at J, with 17 bases between. CDR3 protein: CASSSQSGTKYEQYF. CDR3 bases: TGTGCCAGCAGTTCCCAATCCGGGACAAAATACGAGCAGTACTTC.

The gene calls are TRBV6-1 and TRBJ1-5; 9 bases fit TRBD1. This CDR3 comprises 19 residues. Germline loops: CDR1 MNHNS, CDR2 SASEGT. Trimming removed 5 bases from V and 2 bases from J; junction bases left unmatched: 16. CDR3: CASSPSRSTQGARNQPQHF. CDR3 sequence (DNA): TGTGCCAGCAGTCCTTCTCGATCGACACAGGGGGCCCGCAATCAGCCCCAGCATTTT.

This clonotype appeared a few times. V gene TRBV20-1 combines with J gene TRBJ2-7, with TRBD1 identical over 11 bases. V shed 0 bases and J 0 bases; nucleotides not matched to a gene: 4. The CDR3 length is 16 residues. Germline CDR1 is DFQATT and CDR2 is SNEGSKA (reference sequence). The CDR3 sequence is CSARDPGTGGSYEQYF. The CDR3 DNA is TGCAGTGCTAGAGATCCAGGGACAGGGGGCTCCTACGAGCAGTACTTC.

The chain has TRBV20-1 and TRBJ2-5; 11 nucleotides line up with TRBD1. Trimming cost V 3 bases and J 4 bases; bases outside gene matches: 4. Germline assignment: CDR1 DFQATT and CDR2 SNEGSKA (reference sequence). The CDR3 runs to 14 residues. The CDR3: CSASGQGARETQYF. For the CDR3, the DNA is TGCAGTGCTAGTGGACAGGGGGCCCGAGAGACCCAGTACTTC.

V usage is TRBV4-3 and J usage is TRBJ2-1; TRBD2 matches at 15 bases. V lost 5 bases to trimming and J lost 7 bases; unmatched junction nucleotides: 6. The V gene's germline CDR1 is LGHNA and CDR2 YSLEER. This CDR3 comprises 16 residues. In DNA form, the CDR3 reads TGCGCCAGCAGCTATAGGACTAGCGGGAGGGAGAATGAGCAGTTCTTC. It encodes CASSYRTSGRENEQFF.

This clonotype was seen a few times. This chain joins TRBV10-3 and TRBJ2-7; the D gene is possibly TRBD2 (5 bases). This CDR3 has 13 amino acids. The ends were cut back, 10 bases at V and 5 bases at J, with 18 bases in the middle. Germline values: CDR1 ENHRY, CDR2 SYGVKD. The CDR3 DNA sequence: TGTGCCAGCCAACCGGAGGTCGGCCACGAGCAGTACTTC. Translation: CASQPEVGHEQYF.

Note on this clonotype: Germline and junction disagree at one end, which may indicate a read error. This sequence joins TRBV18 and TRBJ2-5; TRBD1 aligns across 10 bases. From germline, CDR1 is KGHSH and CDR2 LQKENI. The CDR3 covers 13 residues. In DNA, the CDR3 is TGTACCAGCTCATCGGGACAGGGGGAGACCCAGTACTTC. Amino acids: CTSSSGQGETQYF.

The chain is built from TRBV7-9 and TRBJ2-1; D possibly corresponds to TRBD1 (6 bases). The ends were cut back, 5 bases at V and 0 bases at J, with 14 bases in the middle. The CDR3 covers 16 residues. CDR1 and CDR2 from the germline V gene are SEHNR and FQNEAQ (reference sequence). The CDR3 region has the DNA TGTGCCAGCAGCGCCACGACAGGAAGCTCCTACAATGAGCAGTTCTTC. It yields the protein CASSATTGSSYNEQFF.

The chain carries TRBV12-3 or TRBV12-4 and TRBJ2-7; the D gene could be TRBD1 or TRBD2 (7 bases each). V was clipped by 6 bases and J by 7 bases, with 16 bases between them. This CDR3 comprises 13 residues. The CDR3 DNA sequence: TGTGCCAGCAGCGGAGACAGGGAGGGGGAGCAGTACTTC. Amino acids: CASSGDREGEQYF.

V usage is TRBV20-1 and J usage is TRBJ2-1, with 7 bases matching TRBD2. Germline assignment: CDR1 DFQATT and CDR2 SNEGSKA (reference sequence). This CDR3 region has 16 residues. The J segment lost 0 bases and the V segment lost 3 bases, leaving 8 bases of the junction unmatched. CDR3 sequence reads: CSASYVGGSSYNEQFF. The CDR3 DNA reads as TGCAGTGCTAGTTATGTCGGCGGGAGCTCCTACAATGAGCAGTTCTTC.

The rearrangement links TRBV7-2 to TRBJ2-3, with unresolved D. The V and J ends lost 5 bases and 6 bases respectively, with 6 bases between them. The CDR3 has 11 amino acids. The V gene's germline CDR1 is SGHTA and CDR2 FQGNSA. The DNA for the CDR3 is TGTGCCAGCAGCCAGTGGGATACGCAGTATTTT. Protein product: CASSQWDTQYF.

Remarks on this clonotype: Relative to the germline gene, one junction end is altered; a read error may explain this. V gene TRBV12-3 or TRBV12-4 combines with J gene TRBJ1-5, with TRBD1 as a possible D gene (5 bases). This CDR3 comprises 14 residues. Here the CDR3 DNA reads TGTGCCAGCAGTTTGGGCCAGGGAGATCAGCCCCGGCATTTT. Translating it yields CASSLGQGDQPRHF.

This clonotype appeared a few times. The chain employs TRBV27 and TRBJ1-6; D is undetermined. The CDR3 covers 16 residues. V shed 2 bases and J shed 0 bases, with 8 bases lying between them. The germline CDR1 and CDR2 sequences are MNHEY and SMNVEV (reference sequence). The CDR3 loop is CASSLRWGSYNSPLHF. CDR3 in DNA: TGTGCCAGCAGTTTACGATGGGGCTCCTATAATTCACCCCTCCACTTT.

This sequence joins TRBV5-5 and TRBJ2-7; D is unclear. V was cut by 0 bases and J by 4 bases, with 11 bases left in between. Looked up from germline, CDR1 is SGHKS and CDR2 is YYEKEE (reference sequence). The CDR3 totals 14 residues. The CDR3 DNA follows: TGTGCCAGCAGCTTGGCTCAGCCACCATACGAGCAGTACTTC. It translates to CASSLAQPPYEQYF.

The V gene is TRBV27, the J gene TRBJ1-5; D call uncertain. Trimming left V 3 bases short and J 4 bases short, with 7 bases between. This CDR3 is built from 13 residues. Germline V gene data show CDR1 as MNHEY and CDR2 as SMNVEV (reference sequence). CDR3 in amino acids: CASSFVRNQPQHF. The DNA of the CDR3 is TGTGCCAGCAGTTTTGTCCGAAATCAGCCCCAGCATTTT.

J is TRBJ2-7 and V is TRBV12-3 or TRBV12-4, with a tentative D call TRBD2 (5 bases). The CDR3 is 14 residues long. The germline V and J ends were trimmed by 3 bases and 2 bases, with 11 bases remaining between them. The DNA of the CDR3 is TGTGCCAGCAGTTTTGCAGCGGATACCTACGAGCAGTACTTC. This gives the protein CASSFAADTYEQYF.

The chain is built from TRBV4-3 and TRBJ1-1; D possibly corresponds to TRBD1 (5 bases). The V end lost 0 bases, the J end lost 4 bases, and 15 bases lay between the germline ends. This CDR3 has 16 amino acids. Germline CDR1 is LGHNA and CDR2 is YSLEER. CDR3 residues: CASSQDRGGGGTEAFF. Here the CDR3 DNA reads TGCGCCAGCAGCCAAGATCGTGGAGGTGGGGGCACTGAAGCTTTCTTT.